This TCR beta chain was identified in a study of blood T cell repertoires in COVID-19. The data were produced by immunoSEQ multiplex PCR, yet TCRdb's version contains in-frame clones alone and is incomplete. Of around 230,000 clones listed, approximately 78% were seen once; the top ten hold around 12%. This clone was detected only once. Germline lookup yields CDR1 MRHNA and CDR2 SNTAGT. The CDR3 totals 16 residues. The V end was cut by 4 bases, the J end by 0 bases, with 13 bases between. The TCR sequence derives from an older woman with active or convalescent COVID-19. The sample comprised peripheral blood. This sequence joins TRBV6-4 and TRBJ1-5; tentatively, D is TRBD1 (5 bases). This CDR3 reads CASSATSGNSNQPQHF. Written as DNA, the CDR3 is TGTGCCAGCAGTGCCACCTCAGGGAATAGCAATCAGCCCCAGCATTTT.